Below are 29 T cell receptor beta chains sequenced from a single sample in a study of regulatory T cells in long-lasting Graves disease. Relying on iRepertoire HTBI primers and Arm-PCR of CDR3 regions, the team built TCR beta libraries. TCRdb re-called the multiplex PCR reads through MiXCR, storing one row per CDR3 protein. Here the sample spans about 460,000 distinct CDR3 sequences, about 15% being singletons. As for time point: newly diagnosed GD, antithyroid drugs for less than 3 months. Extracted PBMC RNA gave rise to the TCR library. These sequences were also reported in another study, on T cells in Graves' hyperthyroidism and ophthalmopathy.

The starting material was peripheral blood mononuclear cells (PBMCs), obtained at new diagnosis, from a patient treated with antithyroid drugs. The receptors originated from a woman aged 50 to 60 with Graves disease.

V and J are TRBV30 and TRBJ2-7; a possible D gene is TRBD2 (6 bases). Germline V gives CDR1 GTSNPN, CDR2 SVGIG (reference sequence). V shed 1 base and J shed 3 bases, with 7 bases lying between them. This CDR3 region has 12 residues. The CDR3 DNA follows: TGTGCCTGGAGTGCGCGGGGCTACGAGCAGTACTTC. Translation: CAWSARGYEQYF.

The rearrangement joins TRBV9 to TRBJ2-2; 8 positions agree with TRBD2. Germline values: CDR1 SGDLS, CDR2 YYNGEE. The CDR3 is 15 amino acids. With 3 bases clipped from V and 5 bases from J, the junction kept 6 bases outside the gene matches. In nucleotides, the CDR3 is TGTGCCAGCAGCGCCGGGACTAGTGATACCGGGGAGCTGTTTTTT. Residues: CASSAGTSDTGELFF.

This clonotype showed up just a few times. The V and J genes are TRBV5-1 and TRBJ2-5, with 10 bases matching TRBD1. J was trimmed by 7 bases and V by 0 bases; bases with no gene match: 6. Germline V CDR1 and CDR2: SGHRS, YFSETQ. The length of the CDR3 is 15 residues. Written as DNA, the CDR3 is TGCGCCAGCAGCTTGGAGACAGGGGGCAAAGTGACCCAGTACTTC. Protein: CASSLETGGKVTQYF.

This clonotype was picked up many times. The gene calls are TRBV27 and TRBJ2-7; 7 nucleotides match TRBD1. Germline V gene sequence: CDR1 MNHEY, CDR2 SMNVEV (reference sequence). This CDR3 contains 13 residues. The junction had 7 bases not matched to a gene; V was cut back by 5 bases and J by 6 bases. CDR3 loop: CASSVTGVREQYF. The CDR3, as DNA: TGTGCCAGCAGTGTTACAGGGGTTCGCGAGCAGTACTTC.

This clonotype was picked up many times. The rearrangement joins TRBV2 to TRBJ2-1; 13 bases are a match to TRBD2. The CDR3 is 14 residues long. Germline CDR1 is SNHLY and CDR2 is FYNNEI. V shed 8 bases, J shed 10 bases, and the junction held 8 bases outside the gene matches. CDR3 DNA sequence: TGTGCCAGCCGAGGTACTAGCGGGAGGGCCGAGCAGTTCTTC. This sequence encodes CASRGTSGRAEQFF.

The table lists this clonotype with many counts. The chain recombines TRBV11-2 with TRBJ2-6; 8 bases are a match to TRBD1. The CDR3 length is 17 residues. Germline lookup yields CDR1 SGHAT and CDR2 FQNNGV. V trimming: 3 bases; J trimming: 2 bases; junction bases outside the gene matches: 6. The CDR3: CASSFTGGAPGANVLTF. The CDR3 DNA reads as TGTGCCAGCAGCTTCACAGGGGGAGCCCCTGGGGCCAACGTCCTGACTTTC.

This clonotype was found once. CDR3 loop: CASNVAIGLVLYF. The CDR3 bases are TGTGCCAGCAATGTAGCGATAGGACTAGTCCTATACTTC. The chain uses TRBV2 and TRBJ2-5; 7 nucleotides line up with TRBD2. This CDR3 comprises 13 residues. Looked up from germline, CDR1 is SNHLY and CDR2 is FYNNEI. J was trimmed by 14 bases and V by 7 bases; bases with no gene match: 16.

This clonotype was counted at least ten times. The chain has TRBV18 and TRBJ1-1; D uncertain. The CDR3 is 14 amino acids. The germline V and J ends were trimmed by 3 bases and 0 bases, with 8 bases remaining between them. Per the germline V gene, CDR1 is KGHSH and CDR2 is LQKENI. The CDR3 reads CASSPETLNTEAFF. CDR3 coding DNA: TGTGCCAGCTCACCGGAAACACTGAACACTGAAGCTTTCTTT.

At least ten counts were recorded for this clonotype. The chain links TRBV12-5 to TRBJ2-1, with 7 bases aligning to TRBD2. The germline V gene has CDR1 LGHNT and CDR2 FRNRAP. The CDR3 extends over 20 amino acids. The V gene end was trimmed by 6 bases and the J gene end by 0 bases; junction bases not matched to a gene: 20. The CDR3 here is CASGNLAASGLLNSYNEQFF. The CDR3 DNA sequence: TGTGCTAGTGGCAACCTCGCGGCTAGCGGACTGTTGAACTCCTACAATGAGCAGTTCTTC.

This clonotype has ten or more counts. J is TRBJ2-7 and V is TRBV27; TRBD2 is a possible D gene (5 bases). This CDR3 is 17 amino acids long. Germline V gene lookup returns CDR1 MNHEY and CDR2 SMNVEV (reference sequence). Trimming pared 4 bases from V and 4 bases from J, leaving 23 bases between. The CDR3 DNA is TGTGCCAGCAGTTCCGACTCGGGGTTCCTTACCCCTTACGAGCAGTACTTC. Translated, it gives CASSSDSGFLTPYEQYF.

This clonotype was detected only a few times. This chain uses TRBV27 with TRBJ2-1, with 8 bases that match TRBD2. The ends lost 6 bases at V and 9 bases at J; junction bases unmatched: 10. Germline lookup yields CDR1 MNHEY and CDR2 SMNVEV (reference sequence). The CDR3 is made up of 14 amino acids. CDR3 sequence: CASSQAGDVGEQFF. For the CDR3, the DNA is TGTGCCAGCAGCCAAGCGGGAGATGTCGGTGAGCAGTTCTTC.

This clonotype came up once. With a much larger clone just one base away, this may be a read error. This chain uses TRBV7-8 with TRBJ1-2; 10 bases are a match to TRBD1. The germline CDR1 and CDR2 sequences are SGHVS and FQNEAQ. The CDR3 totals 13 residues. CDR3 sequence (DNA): TGTACCAGCAGTTCCGGGACAGGGGATGGCTACACCTTC. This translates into CTSSSGTGDGYTF.

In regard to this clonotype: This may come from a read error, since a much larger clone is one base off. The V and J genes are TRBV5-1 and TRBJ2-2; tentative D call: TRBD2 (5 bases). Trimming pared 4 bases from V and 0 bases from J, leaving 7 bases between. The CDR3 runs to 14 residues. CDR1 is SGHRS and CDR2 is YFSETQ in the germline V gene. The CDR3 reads CASSGSPNTGELFF. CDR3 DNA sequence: TGCGCCAGCAGCGGGAGTCCGAACACCGGGGAGCTGTTTTTT.

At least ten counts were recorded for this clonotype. CDR3 sequence reads: CASSQGINPVELFF. For the CDR3, the DNA is TGTGCCAGCAGCCAGGGGATCAATCCGGTGGAGCTGTTTTTT. This chain connects TRBV3-1 to TRBJ2-2; D gene ambiguous. V lost 3 bases, J lost 10 bases, and 15 bases lay in between. Germline CDR1 reads LGHDT; CDR2 reads YNNKEL (reference sequence). The CDR3 loop spans 14 amino acids.

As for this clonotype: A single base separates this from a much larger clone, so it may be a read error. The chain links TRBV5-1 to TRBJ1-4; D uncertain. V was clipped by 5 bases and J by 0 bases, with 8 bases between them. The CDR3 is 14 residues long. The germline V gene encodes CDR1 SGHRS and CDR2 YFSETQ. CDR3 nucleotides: TGCGCCAGCAGTAAGGAACCAACTAATGAAAAACTGTTTTTT. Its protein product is CASSKEPTNEKLFF.

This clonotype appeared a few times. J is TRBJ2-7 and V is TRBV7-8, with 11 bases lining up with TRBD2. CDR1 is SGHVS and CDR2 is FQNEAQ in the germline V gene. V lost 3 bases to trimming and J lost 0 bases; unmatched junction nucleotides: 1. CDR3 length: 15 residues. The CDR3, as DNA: TGTGCCAGCAGCTTTGGACTAGCGGGCTCCTACGAGCAGTACTTC. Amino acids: CASSFGLAGSYEQYF. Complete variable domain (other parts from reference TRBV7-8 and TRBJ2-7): GAGVSQSPRYKVAKRGQDVALRCDPISGHVSLFWYQQALGQGPEFLTYFQNEAQLDKSGLPSDRFFAERPEGSVSTLKIQRTQQEDSAVYLCASSFGLAGSYEQYFGPGTRLTVT.

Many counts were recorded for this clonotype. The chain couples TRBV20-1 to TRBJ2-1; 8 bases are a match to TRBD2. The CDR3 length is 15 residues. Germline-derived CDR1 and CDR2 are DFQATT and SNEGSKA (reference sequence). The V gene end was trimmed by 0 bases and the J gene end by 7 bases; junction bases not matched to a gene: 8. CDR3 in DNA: TGCAGTGCTAGAGATGGACCGGGAGGGAGAAATGAGCAGTTCTTC. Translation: CSARDGPGGRNEQFF.

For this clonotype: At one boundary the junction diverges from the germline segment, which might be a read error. The CDR3 loop reads CTSSVGGGAETQYF. The CDR3 DNA reads TGTACCAGCAGCGTAGGAGGGGGCGCGGAGACCCAGTACTTC. The chain joins TRBV13 to TRBJ2-5, with a weak D call TRBD1 (7 bases). The CDR3 loop spans 14 amino acids. Germline CDR1 and CDR2: PRHDT and FYEKMQ (reference sequence).

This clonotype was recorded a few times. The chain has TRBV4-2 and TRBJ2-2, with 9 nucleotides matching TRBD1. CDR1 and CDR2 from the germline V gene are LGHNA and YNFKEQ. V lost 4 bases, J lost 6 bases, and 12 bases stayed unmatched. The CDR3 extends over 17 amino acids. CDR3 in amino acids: CASSLTLRDREAGELFF. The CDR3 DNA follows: TGTGCCAGCAGCCTAACTCTCCGGGACAGGGAGGCCGGGGAGCTGTTTTTT.

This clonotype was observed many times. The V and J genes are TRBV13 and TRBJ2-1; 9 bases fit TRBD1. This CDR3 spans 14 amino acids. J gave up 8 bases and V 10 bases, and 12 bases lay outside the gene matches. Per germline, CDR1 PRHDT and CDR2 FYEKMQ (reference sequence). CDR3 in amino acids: CATAPRDRVHEQFF. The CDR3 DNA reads TGTGCCACCGCGCCCCGGGACAGGGTCCATGAGCAGTTCTTC.

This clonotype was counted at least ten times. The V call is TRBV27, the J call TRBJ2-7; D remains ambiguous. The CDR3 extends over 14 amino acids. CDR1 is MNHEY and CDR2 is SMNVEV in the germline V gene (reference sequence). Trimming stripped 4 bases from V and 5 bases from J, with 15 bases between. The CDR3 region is CASSWGKNVHEQYF. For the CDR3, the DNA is TGTGCCAGCAGTTGGGGTAAGAACGTCCACGAGCAGTACTTC.

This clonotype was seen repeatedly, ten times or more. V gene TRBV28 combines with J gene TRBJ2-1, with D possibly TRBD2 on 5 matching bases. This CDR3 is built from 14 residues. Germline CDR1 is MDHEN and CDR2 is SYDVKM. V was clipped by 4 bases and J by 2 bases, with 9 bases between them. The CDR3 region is CASSSEGAYNEQFF. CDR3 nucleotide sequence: TGTGCCAGCAGTTCTGAGGGCGCCTACAATGAGCAGTTCTTC.

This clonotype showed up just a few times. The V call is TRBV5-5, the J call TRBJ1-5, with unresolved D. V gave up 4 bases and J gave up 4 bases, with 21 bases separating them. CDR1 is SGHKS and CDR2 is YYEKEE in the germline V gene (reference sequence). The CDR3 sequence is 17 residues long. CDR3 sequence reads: CASSRTFGGSTNQPQHF. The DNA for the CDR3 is TGTGCCAGCAGCCGTACTTTTGGTGGCAGCACGAATCAGCCCCAGCATTTT.

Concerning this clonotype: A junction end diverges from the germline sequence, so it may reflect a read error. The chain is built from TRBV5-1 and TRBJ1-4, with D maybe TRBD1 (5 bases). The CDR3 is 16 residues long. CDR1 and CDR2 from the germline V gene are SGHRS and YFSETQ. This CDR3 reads CASSARPGREDEILFF. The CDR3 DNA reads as TGCGCCAGCAGCGCACGTCCGGGACGGGAGGATGAAATACTGTTTTTT.

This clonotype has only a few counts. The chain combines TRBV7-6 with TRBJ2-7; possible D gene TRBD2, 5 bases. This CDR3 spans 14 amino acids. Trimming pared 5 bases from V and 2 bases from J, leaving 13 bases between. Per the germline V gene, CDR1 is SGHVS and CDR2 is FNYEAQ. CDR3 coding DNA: TGTGCCAGCAGCCAGACGTCCGGGGCCTACGAGCAGTACTTC. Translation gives CASSQTSGAYEQYF.

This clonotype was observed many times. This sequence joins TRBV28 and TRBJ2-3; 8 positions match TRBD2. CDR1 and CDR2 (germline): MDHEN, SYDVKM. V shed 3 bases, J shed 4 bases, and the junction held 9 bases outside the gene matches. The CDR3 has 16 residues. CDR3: CASSFALAGNADTQYF. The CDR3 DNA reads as TGTGCCAGCAGTTTTGCCCTAGCGGGCAACGCAGATACGCAGTATTTT.

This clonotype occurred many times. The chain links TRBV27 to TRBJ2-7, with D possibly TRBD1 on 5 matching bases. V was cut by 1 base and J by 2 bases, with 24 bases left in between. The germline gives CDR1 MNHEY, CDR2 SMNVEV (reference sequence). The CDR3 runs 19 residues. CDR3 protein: CASSLYPPRSRIGAYEQYF. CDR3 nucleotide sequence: TGTGCCAGCAGTTTATACCCCCCCAGGAGCAGAATAGGGGCCTACGAGCAGTACTTC.

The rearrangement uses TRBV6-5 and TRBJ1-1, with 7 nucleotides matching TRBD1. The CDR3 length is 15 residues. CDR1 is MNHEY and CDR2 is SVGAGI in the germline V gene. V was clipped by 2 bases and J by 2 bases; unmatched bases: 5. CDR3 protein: CASSYPQGGNTEAFF. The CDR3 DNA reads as TGTGCCAGCAGTTACCCCCAGGGGGGAAACACTGAAGCTTTCTTT.

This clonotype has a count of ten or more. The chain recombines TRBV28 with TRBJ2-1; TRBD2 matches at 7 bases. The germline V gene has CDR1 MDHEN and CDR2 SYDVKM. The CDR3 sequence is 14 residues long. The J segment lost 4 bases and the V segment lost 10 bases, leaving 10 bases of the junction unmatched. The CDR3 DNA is TGTGCCACCACCCTGTCTAGCGGATACAATGAGCAGTTCTTC. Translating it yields CATTLSSGYNEQFF.